Many counts were recorded for the clone carrying this T cell receptor (beta chain). Germline values: CDR1 LGHNA, CDR2 YNFKEQ. The CDR3 totals 13 residues. J gave up 7 bases and V 4 bases, and 4 bases lay outside the gene matches. These data belong to a study of naive and memory T cell subsets. An equimolar mix of two oligonucleotides served as the beta constant-region primer for TRBC1 and TRBC2. The ligated cDNA underwent four PCR rounds using SP2 and nested alpha and beta constant-region primers. TCRdb re-called the UMI-ligation and nested PCR reads through MiXCR, storing one row per CDR3 protein. Among tens of thousands of distinct CDR3 sequences, approximately 9.2% were seen once, and the ten largest hold over 0.95%.

The sample consisted of naive CD8+ T cells from blood. The chain couples TRBV4-2 to TRBJ2-1; TRBD1 agrees at 7 bases. The TCR comes from a human donor in good health. CDR3 sequence: CASSLQGTNEQFF. CDR3 DNA: TGTGCCAGCAGCCTACAGGGGACAAATGAGCAGTTCTTC.